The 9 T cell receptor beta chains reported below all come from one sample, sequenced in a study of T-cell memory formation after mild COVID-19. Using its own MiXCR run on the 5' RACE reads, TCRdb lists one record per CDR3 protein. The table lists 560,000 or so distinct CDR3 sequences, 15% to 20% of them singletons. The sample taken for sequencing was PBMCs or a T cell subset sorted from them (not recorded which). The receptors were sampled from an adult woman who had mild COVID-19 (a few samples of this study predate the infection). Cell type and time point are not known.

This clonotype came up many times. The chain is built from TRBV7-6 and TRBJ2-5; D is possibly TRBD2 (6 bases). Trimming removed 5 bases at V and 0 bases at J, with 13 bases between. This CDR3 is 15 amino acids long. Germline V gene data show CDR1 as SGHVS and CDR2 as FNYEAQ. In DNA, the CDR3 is TGTGCCAGCAGCGAATACGGGACTTACCAAGAGACCCAGTACTTC. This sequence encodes CASSEYGTYQETQYF.

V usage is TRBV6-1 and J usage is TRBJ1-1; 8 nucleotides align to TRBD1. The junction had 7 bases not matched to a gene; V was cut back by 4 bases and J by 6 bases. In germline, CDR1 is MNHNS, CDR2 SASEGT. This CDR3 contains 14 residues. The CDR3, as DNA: TGTGCCAGCAGTGCCGGGACAGGCTGGTCTGAAGCTTTCTTT. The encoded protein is CASSAGTGWSEAFF.

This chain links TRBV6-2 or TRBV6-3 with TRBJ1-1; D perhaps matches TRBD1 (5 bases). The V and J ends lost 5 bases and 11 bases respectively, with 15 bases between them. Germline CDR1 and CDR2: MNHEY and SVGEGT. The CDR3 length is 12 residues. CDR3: CASSAPAGMAFF. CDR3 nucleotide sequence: TGTGCCAGCAGTGCCCCGGCAGGGATGGCTTTCTTT.

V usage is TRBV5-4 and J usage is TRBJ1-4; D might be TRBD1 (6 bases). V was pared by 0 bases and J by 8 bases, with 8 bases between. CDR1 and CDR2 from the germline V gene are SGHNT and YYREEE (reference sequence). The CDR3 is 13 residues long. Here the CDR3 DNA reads TGTGCCAGCAGCTTGGACAGGGAGGAAAAACTGTTTTTT. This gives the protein CASSLDREEKLFF.

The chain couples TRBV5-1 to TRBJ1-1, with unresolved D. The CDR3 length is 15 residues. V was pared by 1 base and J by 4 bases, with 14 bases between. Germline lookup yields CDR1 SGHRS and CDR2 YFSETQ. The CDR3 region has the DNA TGCGCCAGCAGCTTGAGCGCGGTTGTTGGCACTGAAGCTTTCTTT. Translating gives CASSLSAVVGTEAFF. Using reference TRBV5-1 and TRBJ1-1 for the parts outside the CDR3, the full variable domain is KAGVTQTPRYLIKTRGQQVTLSCSPISGHRSVSWYQQTPGQGLQFLFEYFSETQRNKGNFPGRFSGRQFSNSRSEMNVSTLELGDSALYLCASSLSAVVGTEAFFGQGTRLTVV.

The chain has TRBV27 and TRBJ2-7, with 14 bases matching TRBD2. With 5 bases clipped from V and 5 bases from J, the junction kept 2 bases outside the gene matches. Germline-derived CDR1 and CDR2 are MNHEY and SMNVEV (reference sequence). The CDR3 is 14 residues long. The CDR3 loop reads CASSVGLAGDEQYF. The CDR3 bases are TGTGCCAGCAGTGTGGGACTAGCGGGAGACGAGCAGTACTTC.

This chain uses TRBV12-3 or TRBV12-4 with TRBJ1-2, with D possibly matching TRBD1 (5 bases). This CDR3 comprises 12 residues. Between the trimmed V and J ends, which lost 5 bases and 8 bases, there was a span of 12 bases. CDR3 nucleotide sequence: TGTGCCAGCAGTAAAGGGGTTGGAGGCTACACCTTC. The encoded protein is CASSKGVGGYTF.

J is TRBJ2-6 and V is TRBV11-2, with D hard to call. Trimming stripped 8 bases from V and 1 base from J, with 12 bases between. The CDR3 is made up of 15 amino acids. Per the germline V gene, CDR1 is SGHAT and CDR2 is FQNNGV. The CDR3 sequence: CASGPTASGANVLTF. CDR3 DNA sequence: TGTGCCAGCGGCCCGACGGCGTCTGGGGCCAACGTCCTGACTTTC.

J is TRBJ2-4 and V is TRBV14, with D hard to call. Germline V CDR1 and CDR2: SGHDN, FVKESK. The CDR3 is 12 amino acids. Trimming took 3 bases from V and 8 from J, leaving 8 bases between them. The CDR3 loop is CASSQGGDIQYF. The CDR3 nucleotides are TGTGCCAGCAGCCAGGGTGGAGACATTCAGTACTTC.